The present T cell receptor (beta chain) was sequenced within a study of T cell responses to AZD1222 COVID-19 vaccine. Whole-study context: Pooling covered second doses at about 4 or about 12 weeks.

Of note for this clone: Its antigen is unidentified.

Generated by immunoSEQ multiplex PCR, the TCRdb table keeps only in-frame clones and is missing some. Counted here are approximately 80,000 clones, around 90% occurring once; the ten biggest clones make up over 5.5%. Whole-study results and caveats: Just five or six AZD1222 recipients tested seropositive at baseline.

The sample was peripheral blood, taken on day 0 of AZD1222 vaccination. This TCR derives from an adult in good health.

DNA for the CDR3: TGTGCCAGCAGCTTGTTAGGGGATCAGCCCCAGCATTTT. It is translated as CASSLLGDQPQHF. The chain links TRBV5-5 to TRBJ1-5; a possible D gene is TRBD1 (5 bases). V was pared by 1 base and J by 5 bases, with 7 bases between. The CDR3 is 13 amino acids. Germline-derived CDR1 and CDR2 are SGHKS and YYEKEE (reference sequence).